Shown below are 27 T cell receptor beta chains from a single sample sequenced in a study of CD8 T cells in ankylosing spondylitis. TCRdb re-derived calls from the 5' RACE reads in MiXCR, one entry per CDR3 protein. The data hold a few hundred thousand distinct CDR3 sequences, with 20% to 25% observed a single time. Sequencing was carried out using blood, either unsorted or a sorted T cell fraction (not recorded which). Receptor source: a male donor with ankylosing spondylitis or in good health (not recorded which).

In this sample, this clonotype turned up a few times. The chain employs TRBV29-1 and TRBJ2-5, with D possibly being TRBD1 or TRBD2 (5 bases each). CDR3 length equals 15 residues. The germline V gene has CDR1 SQVTM and CDR2 ANQGSEA. V lost 7 bases to trimming and J lost 4 bases, with 22 bases between them. The CDR3 DNA reads as TGCAGCGCTAGGGAGCTACAGGACCGGCGAGAGACCCAGTACTTC. Translating it yields CSARELQDRRETQYF.

This clonotype appeared a few times. The V call is TRBV9, the J call TRBJ2-1, with TRBD1 identical over 8 bases. The CDR3 runs to 15 residues. CDR1 SGDLS and CDR2 YYNGEE come from the germline V gene. V lost 3 bases to trimming and J lost 12 bases; unmatched junction nucleotides: 14. The CDR3 DNA reads TGTGCCAGCAGCGCTGCAGGGGGCCTCTACAAAGGGCAGTTCTTC. It translates to CASSAAGGLYKGQFF.

This clonotype was counted once. V usage is TRBV3-1 and J usage is TRBJ2-5, with 8 bases matching TRBD2. Trimming at V came to 2 bases and at J to 4 bases, leaving 3 bases not matched to a gene. Looked up from germline, CDR1 is LGHDT and CDR2 is YNNKEL (reference sequence). The CDR3 runs to 14 residues. DNA for the CDR3: TGTGCCAGCAGCCAACCGGGGGGGGGAGAGACCCAGTACTTC. Translation gives CASSQPGGGETQYF.

This chain links TRBV5-6 with TRBJ2-1; D assignment may be TRBD1 or TRBD2 (5 bases each). Germline V CDR1 and CDR2: SGHDT, YYEEEE. This CDR3 region has 17 residues. V was clipped by 1 base and J by 7 bases, with 21 bases between them. CDR3 sequence: CASSLTYGVGPGNEQFF. The CDR3 nucleotides read TGTGCCAGCAGCTTGACGTACGGGGTGGGGCCGGGAAATGAGCAGTTCTTC.

V and J are TRBV25-1 and TRBJ2-7, with D perhaps assigned TRBD1 or TRBD2 (5 bases each). Trimming took 1 base from V and 4 from J, leaving 11 bases between them. Germline V CDR1 and CDR2: MGHDK, SYGVNS. This CDR3 region has 14 residues. The DNA for the CDR3 is TGTGCCAGCAGTGAATTTGGGGACGGTTACGAGCAGTACTTC. It yields the protein CASSEFGDGYEQYF.

This clonotype showed up just a few times. V usage is TRBV28 and J usage is TRBJ1-6; no firm D call. Trimming cost V 6 bases and J 0 bases, with 9 bases left between them. Germline V gene lookup returns CDR1 MDHEN and CDR2 SYDVKM. CDR3 size: 15 residues. The CDR3 DNA sequence: TGTGCCAGCAGGCCCTTCAGCTCCTATAATTCACCCCTCCACTTT. This sequence encodes CASRPFSSYNSPLHF.

This clonotype has more than one count but fewer than ten. The rearrangement uses TRBV15 and TRBJ2-1; no definite D call. The germline V gene encodes CDR1 LNHNV and CDR2 YYDKDF (reference sequence). Between the trimmed V and J ends, which lost 3 bases and 1 base, there was a span of 7 bases. This CDR3 is built from 14 residues. The DNA for the CDR3 is TGTGCCACCAGCAGGGACGGGTCCTACAATGAGCAGTTCTTC. This translates into CATSRDGSYNEQFF. The full variable domain, completed using reference TRBV15 and TRBJ2-1, is DAMVIQNPRYQVTQFGKPVTLSCSQTLNHNVMYWYQQKSSQAPKLLFHYYDKDFNNEADTPDNFQSRRPNTSFCFLDIRSPGLGDTAMYLCATSRDGSYNEQFFGPGTRLTVL.

This clonotype was observed a few times. The chain joins TRBV27 to TRBJ2-3; 8 bases agree with TRBD2. J lost 5 bases, V lost 7 bases, and 8 bases had no gene match. The V gene's germline CDR1 is MNHEY and CDR2 SMNVEV (reference sequence). The CDR3 consists of 14 residues. CDR3 protein: CASTNGGAGDTQYF. Here the CDR3 DNA reads TGTGCCAGCACTAACGGGGGGGCTGGAGATACGCAGTATTTT.

V is TRBV4-1 and J is TRBJ2-7; tentatively, D is TRBD1 or TRBD2 (5 bases each). CDR3 size: 15 residues. V dropped 1 base and J dropped 6 bases, with 16 bases sitting between them. The germline gives CDR1 MGHRA, CDR2 YSYEKL. CDR3 protein: CASSQGSEGPREQYF. For the CDR3, the DNA is TGCGCCAGCAGCCAAGGCTCAGAGGGACCGCGCGAGCAGTACTTC.

The chain is built from TRBV3-1 and TRBJ1-1, with unresolved D. The germline CDR1 and CDR2 sequences are LGHDT and YNNKEL (reference sequence). The CDR3 spans 15 residues. The germline V and J ends were trimmed by 0 bases and 1 base, with 9 bases remaining between them. The CDR3 DNA reads as TGTGCCAGCAGCCAAGAACGAATGGGGAACACTGAAGCTTTCTTT. It translates to CASSQERMGNTEAFF.

This chain uses TRBV27 with TRBJ2-5; TRBD2 matches at 12 bases. The CDR3 sequence is 19 residues long. J was trimmed by 1 base and V by 4 bases; bases with no gene match: 13. Germline values: CDR1 MNHEY, CDR2 SMNVEV (reference sequence). The CDR3 DNA reads as TGTGCCAGCAGTTCCCTAGCGGGGGGGCGCGCGTGGGTCCAAGAGACCCAGTACTTC. Translated, it gives CASSSLAGGRAWVQETQYF.

This clonotype has a handful of counts. This chain connects TRBV20-1 to TRBJ1-3; no reliable D call. Trimming cost V 6 bases and J 0 bases, with 15 bases left between them. The CDR3 extends over 15 amino acids. The germline gives CDR1 DFQATT, CDR2 SNEGSKA (reference sequence). CDR3 nucleotide sequence: TGCAGTGCCCCTTGGACCGTCGACTCTGGAAACACCATATATTTT. It specifies CSAPWTVDSGNTIYF.

This clonotype was counted between two and nine times. DNA of the CDR3: TGTGCCAGCAGCCCGTTATTGGGCTACAAGAGCACAGATACGCAGTATTTT. The encoded protein is CASSPLLGYKSTDTQYF. J is TRBJ2-3 and V is TRBV7-9; D unclear. CDR1 is SEHNR, CDR2 FQNEAQ, per germline (reference sequence). Trimming removed 5 bases at V and 0 bases at J, with 18 bases between. The CDR3 is made up of 17 amino acids.

There are a few counts of this clonotype. In DNA form, the CDR3 reads TGTGCCAGCAGTTTCATAGGGCCTTCCCTAAATAATGAGCAGTTCTTC. As protein: CASSFIGPSLNNEQFF. V gene TRBV28 combines with J gene TRBJ2-1; the D is unclear. The CDR3 has 16 amino acids. CDR1 is MDHEN and CDR2 is SYDVKM in the germline V gene. The ends were cut back, 3 bases at V and 7 bases at J, with 19 bases in the middle.

This clonotype was detected a few times. The chain joins TRBV12-3 or TRBV12-4 to TRBJ2-5, with D tentatively TRBD2 (7 bases). Trimming removed 6 bases from V and 4 bases from J, with 15 bases in between. This CDR3 has 14 residues. The CDR3 region has the DNA TGTGCCAGCAGGGGTGGGGGGGGCGGAGAGACCCAGTACTTC. Its protein product is CASRGGGGGETQYF.

Ten or more counts support this clonotype. V gene TRBV5-1 combines with J gene TRBJ2-1; 10 positions agree with TRBD2. Per the germline V gene, CDR1 is SGHRS and CDR2 is YFSETQ. This CDR3 is built from 15 residues. After removal of 3 bases from V and 4 bases from J, the junction contained 4 bases not matched to a gene. The CDR3 spells CASSSAGGRYNEQFF. The CDR3 DNA follows: TGCGCCAGCAGCTCAGCGGGGGGGCGGTACAATGAGCAGTTCTTC.

The chain links TRBV12-3 or TRBV12-4 to TRBJ2-1; tentatively, D is TRBD1 (6 bases). V lost 3 bases to trimming and J lost 1 base, with 10 bases between them. This CDR3 comprises 15 residues. CDR3 nucleotide sequence: TGTGCCAGCAGTTTGGGACACCTTTCCTACAATGAGCAGTTCTTC. Amino acids: CASSLGHLSYNEQFF.

V gene TRBV5-6 combines with J gene TRBJ2-7, with D possibly matching TRBD2 (6 bases). V lost 4 bases, J lost 5 bases, and 13 bases lay in between. Germline CDR1 and CDR2: SGHDT and YYEEEE. The CDR3 runs 13 residues. The CDR3 sequence: CASSPAGSNEQYF. The CDR3 nucleotides are TGTGCCAGCAGCCCGGCGGGGTCCAACGAGCAGTACTTC. Full variable domain (outside the CDR3, taken from reference TRBV5-6 and TRBJ2-7): DAGVTQSPTHLIKTRGQQVTLRCSPKSGHDTVSWYQQALGQGPQFIFQYYEEEERQRGNFPDRFSGHQFPNYSSELNVNALLLGDSALYLCASSPAGSNEQYFGPGTRLTVT.

The CDR3 loop is CASSLEGSGETQYF. In DNA, the CDR3 is TGTGCCAGCAGTTTAGAGGGTTCGGGAGAGACCCAGTACTTC. V and J are TRBV27 and TRBJ2-5; D may be TRBD2 (5 bases). Germline V CDR1 and CDR2: MNHEY, SMNVEV (reference sequence). V lost 2 bases and J 4 bases, leaving 11 bases between the germline ends. CDR3 size: 14 residues.

The gene calls are TRBV2 and TRBJ2-3; tentatively, D is TRBD1 (6 bases). The CDR3 loop spans 16 amino acids. Germline V gives CDR1 SNHLY, CDR2 FYNNEI. V lost 1 base and J 1 base, leaving 12 bases between the germline ends. This chain's CDR3 is CASSEVNRAGTDTQYF. CDR3 sequence (DNA): TGTGCCAGCAGTGAAGTGAACAGGGCCGGCACAGATACGCAGTATTTT.

This sequence joins TRBV25-1 and TRBJ2-5; D not certain. This CDR3 region has 15 residues. V was cut by 0 bases and J by 2 bases, with 10 bases left in between. Germline CDR1 is MGHDK and CDR2 is SYGVNS. CDR3 residues: CASSEYGQAQETQYF. CDR3 DNA: TGTGCCAGCAGTGAATATGGGCAGGCTCAAGAGACCCAGTACTTC.

This sequence joins TRBV30 and TRBJ2-7, with TRBD2 identical over 9 bases. This CDR3 region has 15 residues. From germline, CDR1 is GTSNPN and CDR2 SVGIG (reference sequence). Losses at the gene ends were 3 bases for V and 2 bases for J; bases not matched to a gene: 8. CDR3 residues: CAWSEIAGETYEQYF. The CDR3 nucleotides read TGTGCCTGGAGCGAGATAGCGGGAGAAACCTACGAGCAGTACTTC.

The table lists this clonotype with a few counts. The gene calls are TRBV7-9 and TRBJ2-2, with TRBD1 as a possible D gene (5 bases). Per germline, CDR1 SEHNR and CDR2 FQNEAQ (reference sequence). V lost 5 bases to trimming and J lost 1 base, with 11 bases between them. The CDR3 sequence is 15 residues long. The CDR3 nucleotides read TGTGCCAGCAGCCCAGGGTGGGGGAACACCGGGGAGCTGTTTTTT. It encodes CASSPGWGNTGELFF. The full variable domain, completed using reference TRBV7-9 and TRBJ2-2, is DTGVSQNPRHKITKRGQNVTFRCDPISEHNRLYWYRQTLGQGPEFLTYFQNEAQLEKSRLLSDRFSAERPKGSFSTLEIQRTEQGDSAMYLCASSPGWGNTGELFFGEGSRLTVL.

This clonotype has a count of ten or more. CDR3 residues: CASSPVLHGTIQETQYF. DNA for the CDR3: TGTGCCAGCAGTCCAGTCCTCCACGGGACAATACAAGAGACCCAGTACTTC. This sequence joins TRBV12-3 or TRBV12-4 and TRBJ2-5; possibly TRBD1 for D (6 bases). The CDR3 covers 17 residues. V dropped 5 bases and J dropped 2 bases, with 21 bases sitting between them.

This rearrangement joins TRBV18 to TRBJ2-7, with a tentative D call TRBD1 (6 bases). Trimming took off 3 bases at V and 4 bases at J, with 16 bases between the two ends. The CDR3 length is 15 residues. In germline, CDR1 is KGHSH, CDR2 LQKENI. The CDR3 DNA follows: TGTGCCAGCTCACCTACGACAGGACCAAAATACGAGCAGTACTTC. This translates into CASSPTTGPKYEQYF.

In its sample, this clonotype was seen a few times. V gene TRBV29-1 combines with J gene TRBJ2-7; D is unresolved. With 3 bases removed from V and 6 bases from J, the gap between germline ends came to 9 bases. The CDR3 is 11 residues long. CDR1 is SQVTM and CDR2 is ANQGSEA in the germline V gene. Here the CDR3 reads CSVEFGVEQYF. Written as DNA, the CDR3 is TGCAGCGTTGAGTTTGGGGTCGAGCAGTACTTC.

The rearrangement joins TRBV19 to TRBJ2-1; D remains ambiguous. Between the trimmed V and J ends, which lost 6 bases and 0 bases, there was a span of 12 bases. Germline V gene lookup returns CDR1 LNHDA and CDR2 SQIVND (reference sequence). CDR3 length: 15 amino acids. CDR3 region: CASSFSVSSYNEQFF. CDR3 coding DNA: TGTGCCAGTAGCTTCAGCGTGAGCTCCTACAATGAGCAGTTCTTC.